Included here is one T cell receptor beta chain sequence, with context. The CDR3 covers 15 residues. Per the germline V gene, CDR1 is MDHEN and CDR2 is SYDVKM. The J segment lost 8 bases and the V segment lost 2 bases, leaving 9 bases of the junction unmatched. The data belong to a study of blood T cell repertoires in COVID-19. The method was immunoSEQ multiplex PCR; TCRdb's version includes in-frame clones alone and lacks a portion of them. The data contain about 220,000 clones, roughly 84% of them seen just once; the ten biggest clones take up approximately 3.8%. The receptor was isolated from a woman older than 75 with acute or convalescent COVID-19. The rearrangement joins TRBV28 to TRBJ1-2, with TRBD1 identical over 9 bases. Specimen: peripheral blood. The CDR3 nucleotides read TGTGCCAGCAGTTTAGAGGGACAGGGTCCCCTCGGCTACACCTTC. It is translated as CASSLEGQGPLGYTF.